The sequence of this T cell receptor beta chain was determined in a study of early T cells in non-severe SARS-CoV-2 infection. Germline-derived CDR1 and CDR2 are MNHEY and SVGAGI. This CDR3 contains 17 residues. V shed 2 bases, J shed 6 bases, and the junction held 10 bases outside the gene matches. In TCRdb, the 5' RACE reads were re-called with MiXCR into one record per CDR3 protein. The sample shows some 120,000 distinct CDR3 sequences, under 15% of them seen only once. The sequence came from an adult who was a healthcare worker with PCR-confirmed SARS-CoV-2 infection or an uninfected control (not recorded which). The genes are TRBV6-5 and TRBJ2-2; TRBD1 matches 9 bases. Sequenced input: whole blood. CDR3 DNA sequence: TGTGCCAGCAGTTACAGCCGACAGGGGGGATGGTCCGGGGAGCTGTTTTTT. Its translation is CASSYSRQGGWSGELFF.